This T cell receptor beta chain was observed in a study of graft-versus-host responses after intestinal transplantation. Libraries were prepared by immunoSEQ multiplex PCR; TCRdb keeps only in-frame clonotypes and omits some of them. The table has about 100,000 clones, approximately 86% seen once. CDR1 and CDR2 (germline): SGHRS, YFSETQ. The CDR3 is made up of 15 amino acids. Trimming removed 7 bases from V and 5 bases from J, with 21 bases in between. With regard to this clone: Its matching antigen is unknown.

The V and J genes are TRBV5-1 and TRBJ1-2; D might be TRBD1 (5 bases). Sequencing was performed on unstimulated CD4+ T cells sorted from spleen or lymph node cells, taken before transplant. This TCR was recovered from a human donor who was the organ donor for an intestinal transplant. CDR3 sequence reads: CASHEKGVTGYGYTF. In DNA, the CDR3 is TGCGCCAGCCACGAGAAAGGGGTGACGGGGTATGGCTACACCTTC. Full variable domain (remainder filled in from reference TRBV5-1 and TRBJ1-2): KAGVTQTPRYLIKTRGQQVTLSCSPISGHRSVSWYQQTPGQGLQFLFEYFSETQRNKGNFPGRFSGRQFSNSRSEMNVSTLELGDSALYLCASHEKGVTGYGYTFGSGTRLTVV.